The next 32 T cell receptor beta chains were all read from a single sample in a study of blood T cell repertoires in COVID-19. Method: immunoSEQ multiplex PCR; TCRdb's copy keeps in-frame clones and lacks some. This sample yields more than 200,000 clones, of which around 88% are seen a single time; 1.3% to 1.5% belongs to the top ten. Sequenced sample: peripheral blood. All receptors derive from a man older than 75 with acute or convalescent COVID-19.

The chain links TRBV12-3 or TRBV12-4 to TRBJ2-5; D perhaps matches TRBD2 (7 bases). CDR3 length: 13 amino acids. With 8 bases removed from V and 3 bases from J, the gap between germline ends came to 13 bases. The CDR3 loop is CASGGAGEETQYF. The CDR3 region has the DNA TGTGCCAGCGGGGGGGCAGGGGAAGAGACCCAGTACTTC.

The chain links TRBV4-1 to TRBJ2-3, with 7 positions matching TRBD2. The germline gives CDR1 MGHRA, CDR2 YSYEKL. The CDR3 sequence is 19 residues long. The ends lost 0 bases at V and 2 bases at J; junction bases unmatched: 14. The CDR3 DNA is TGCGCCAGCAGCCAAGATTCAGGGAGGGCTAGCGGCAACACAGATACGCAGTATTTT. Translated, it gives CASSQDSGRASGNTDTQYF.

This clone was counted a single time. The V call is TRBV7-2, the J call TRBJ2-1; 16 positions agree with TRBD2. The CDR3 runs 15 residues. After removal of 5 bases from V and 15 bases from J, the junction contained 10 bases not matched to a gene. Germline V lookup: CDR1 SGHTA, CDR2 FQGNSA. CDR3 sequence reads: CASSARTGLAGGPFF. In DNA form, the CDR3 reads TGTGCCAGCAGCGCCCGAACGGGACTAGCGGGGGGGCCGTTCTTC.

The rearrangement joins TRBV6-5 to TRBJ1-6; D is undetermined. Per germline, CDR1 MNHEY and CDR2 SVGAGI. The CDR3 extends over 16 amino acids. V was pared by 0 bases and J by 6 bases, with 12 bases between. CDR3 protein: CASSYSRSASNSPLHF. The CDR3 DNA reads TGTGCCAGCAGTTACTCGAGGTCAGCTTCTAATTCACCCCTCCACTTT.

This clone was counted once. The chain couples TRBV18 to TRBJ2-3; TRBD1 matches 7 bases. Germline CDR1 and CDR2: KGHSH and LQKENI. The CDR3 is made up of 15 amino acids. Losses at the gene ends were 2 bases for V and 2 bases for J; bases not matched to a gene: 4. The CDR3 nucleotides read TGTGCCAGCTCACCAAGACAGGGCTTCACAGATACGCAGTATTTT. This sequence encodes CASSPRQGFTDTQYF.

The V and J genes are TRBV28 and TRBJ1-6; weak D call: TRBD1 (6 bases). This CDR3 spans 13 amino acids. Germline V gene sequence: CDR1 MDHEN, CDR2 SYDVKM. Here the CDR3 reads CASGGGAESPLHF. The CDR3 coding sequence is TGTGCGTCCGGGGGGGGCGCAGAGTCACCCCTCCACTTT.

The chain employs TRBV5-6 and TRBJ2-7; D is unclear. CDR1 is SGHDT, CDR2 YYEEEE, per germline. V lost 4 bases and J lost 4, with 15 bases in between. The CDR3 runs to 14 residues. CDR3 sequence reads: CASSPRVDAYEQYF. In nucleotides, the CDR3 is TGTGCCAGCAGCCCCCGGGTCGATGCGTACGAGCAGTACTTC. The variable domain in full, completed from reference TRBV5-6 and TRBJ2-7, reads DAGVTQSPTHLIKTRGQQVTLRCSPKSGHDTVSWYQQALGQGPQFIFQYYEEEERQRGNFPDRFSGHQFPNYSSELNVNALLLGDSALYLCASSPRVDAYEQYFGPGTRLTVT.

The V call is TRBV7-9, the J call TRBJ2-1; 8 nucleotides line up with TRBD1. This CDR3 has 15 amino acids. The germline V gene encodes CDR1 SEHNR and CDR2 FQNEAQ (reference sequence). V trimming: 5 bases; J trimming: 5 bases; junction bases outside the gene matches: 8. The CDR3 nucleotides are TGTGCCAGCAGCACCGGGACAGGACCTAACAATGAGCAGTTCTTC. Translating gives CASSTGTGPNNEQFF.

A few counts support this clone. This sequence joins TRBV2 and TRBJ2-2, with D perhaps TRBD1 (5 bases). Trimming removed 4 bases at V and 7 bases at J, with 10 bases between. The CDR3 runs to 13 residues. From germline, CDR1 is SNHLY and CDR2 FYNNEI. CDR3: CASSVGHFGELFF. CDR3 coding DNA: TGTGCCAGCAGTGTGGGGCACTTCGGGGAGCTGTTTTTT.

This chain joins TRBV15 and TRBJ1-4; 7 bases are a match to TRBD1. Germline V gene lookup returns CDR1 LNHNV and CDR2 YYDKDF (reference sequence). This CDR3 has 15 residues. V lost 2 bases and J lost 4; bases outside the gene matches: 4. CDR3 DNA: TGTGCCACCAGCAGAAGGGACAGATTTAATGAAAAACTGTTTTTT. This gives the protein CATSRRDRFNEKLFF. The entire variable domain, with the rest obtained from reference TRBV15 and TRBJ1-4, is as follows: DAMVIQNPRYQVTQFGKPVTLSCSQTLNHNVMYWYQQKSSQAPKLLFHYYDKDFNNEADTPDNFQSRRPNTSFCFLDIRSPGLGDTAMYLCATSRRDRFNEKLFFGSGTQLSVL.

This clone was observed a few times. V is TRBV29-1 and J is TRBJ1-2; no definite D call. The CDR3 extends over 12 amino acids. Germline CDR1 SQVTM, CDR2 ANQGSEA. Trimming cost V 2 bases and J 2 bases, with 6 bases left between them. CDR3 nucleotide sequence: TGCAGCGTTGAATGGGAGAACTATGGCTACACCTTC. Protein: CSVEWENYGYTF.

This sequence joins TRBV25-1 and TRBJ2-2; D is perhaps TRBD2 (6 bases). CDR3 length equals 15 residues. CDR1 and CDR2 (germline): MGHDK, SYGVNS. V lost 4 bases and J lost 1, with 10 bases in between. The CDR3 here is CASSAGVGNTGELFF. DNA of the CDR3: TGTGCCAGCAGTGCGGGGGTCGGGAACACCGGGGAGCTGTTTTTT.

J is TRBJ2-2 and V is TRBV5-4; TRBD1 matches at 10 bases. Germline CDR1 and CDR2: SGHNT and YYREEE (reference sequence). Trimming cost V 3 bases and J 0 bases; bases outside gene matches: 2. The CDR3 spans 16 residues. The CDR3 DNA is TGTGCCAGCAGCTCGGGACAGGGGACGAACACCGGGGAGCTGTTTTTT. This sequence encodes CASSSGQGTNTGELFF. Using reference TRBV5-4 and TRBJ2-2 for the parts outside the CDR3, the full variable domain is ETGVTQSPTHLIKTRGQQVTLRCSSQSGHNTVSWYQQALGQGPQFIFQYYREEENGRGNFPPRFSGLQFPNYSSELNVNALELDDSALYLCASSSGQGTNTGELFFGEGSRLTVL.

The chain is built from TRBV5-8 and TRBJ2-5, with 9 bases that match TRBD2. In germline, CDR1 is SGHTS, CDR2 YDEGEE. This CDR3 spans 18 amino acids. J gave up 9 bases and V 3 bases, and 21 bases lay outside the gene matches. As DNA, the CDR3 is TGTGCCAGCAGCTCCCCAGCGGGGGGTCTTCCCTCTCACGGGGCCCAGTACTTC. It specifies CASSSPAGGLPSHGAQYF.

The chain carries TRBV10-3 and TRBJ1-1; possible D gene TRBD1, 6 bases. CDR1 and CDR2 from the germline V gene are ENHRY and SYGVKD. The V and J ends lost 2 bases and 7 bases respectively, with 11 bases between them. The CDR3 has 13 amino acids. The CDR3 nucleotides read TGTGCCATCAGTGAGACGACAGGAGTTGAAGCTTTCTTT. This codes for CAISETTGVEAFF.

The chain couples TRBV19 to TRBJ1-1, with TRBD1 as a possible D gene (6 bases). The CDR3 contains 12 residues. Germline-derived CDR1 and CDR2 are LNHDA and SQIVND (reference sequence). The V and J ends lost 5 bases and 10 bases respectively, with 14 bases between them. CDR3 nucleotides: TGTGCCAGTAGTGCCAACTCAGGGGCAGCTTTCTTT. Amino acid sequence: CASSANSGAAFF.

V and J are TRBV5-6 and TRBJ2-7; D perhaps matches TRBD1 (7 bases). The ends were cut back, 0 bases at V and 2 bases at J, with 15 bases in the middle. The germline V gene encodes CDR1 SGHDT and CDR2 YYEEEE. The CDR3 runs 16 residues. The CDR3 DNA sequence: TGTGCCAGCAGCTTGGCCCCCGGAGGGGGCACCTACGAGCAGTACTTC. Translating gives CASSLAPGGGTYEQYF.

The table lists this clone with a few counts. This chain joins TRBV12-3 or TRBV12-4 and TRBJ1-2; perhaps TRBD1 as D (6 bases). Trimming cost V 3 bases and J 8 bases, with 13 bases left between them. This CDR3 has 13 residues. The CDR3 DNA is TGTGCCAGCAGTTTCAGGGACATCCGGGGCTACACCTTC. Its protein product is CASSFRDIRGYTF.

The chain links TRBV9 to TRBJ1-2; D remains ambiguous. Deletions cut 0 bases from V and 4 bases from J, with 10 bases between. Germline-derived CDR1 and CDR2 are SGDLS and YYNGEE. This CDR3 comprises 14 residues. The CDR3, as DNA: TGTGCCAGCAGCGTAGACGAGGGCCCCTATGGCTACACCTTC. Its protein product is CASSVDEGPYGYTF.

The chain combines TRBV7-8 with TRBJ2-3, with 9 bases fitting TRBD2. Trimming removed 5 bases from V and 2 bases from J; junction bases left unmatched: 8. Germline-derived CDR1 and CDR2 are SGHVS and FQNEAQ. The CDR3 has 16 residues. CDR3 DNA: TGTGCCAGCAGCCCCTCTAGCGGGGTAAACACAGATACGCAGTATTTT. Encoded protein: CASSPSSGVNTDTQYF.

This sequence joins TRBV4-1 and TRBJ2-5, with 8 bases matching TRBD2. V was clipped by 3 bases and J by 5 bases; unmatched bases: 11. In germline, CDR1 is MGHRA, CDR2 YSYEKL. The CDR3 runs to 16 residues. The CDR3 region is CASSHAPGTRGETQYF. Written as DNA, the CDR3 is TGCGCCAGCAGCCACGCTCCAGGGACTAGGGGGGAGACCCAGTACTTC.

The chain links TRBV7-2 to TRBJ2-1, with D maybe TRBD2 (6 bases). The V end was cut by 5 bases, the J end by 0 bases, with 8 bases between. The CDR3 spans 14 residues. The germline CDR1 and CDR2 sequences are SGHTA and FQGNSA. The CDR3 reads CASSLGGSYNEQFF. DNA for the CDR3: TGTGCCAGCAGCCTGGGGGGCTCCTACAATGAGCAGTTCTTC.

This chain joins TRBV24-1 and TRBJ1-5; 8 bases agree with TRBD1. This CDR3 has 17 amino acids. The J segment lost 4 bases and the V segment lost 3 bases, leaving 10 bases of the junction unmatched. The V gene's germline CDR1 is KGHDR and CDR2 SFDVKD. The chain's CDR3 is CATSDPQGADQNQPQHF. As DNA, the CDR3 is TGTGCCACCAGTGATCCTCAGGGGGCGGACCAAAATCAGCCCCAGCATTTT.

V and J are TRBV21-1 and TRBJ1-5; the DNA was not used to check the table's D call, TRBD1. TRBV21-1 is given as a pseudogene. This CDR3 region has 18 residues. This CDR3 is CASSKKGASENGDQPQHF. CDR3 in DNA: TGTGCCAGCAGCAAAAAGGGGGCGAGTGAGAATGGTGATCAGCCCCAGCATTTT.

This rearrangement joins TRBV27 to TRBJ1-5, with a possible D match to TRBD1 (5 bases). From germline, CDR1 is MNHEY and CDR2 SMNVEV (reference sequence). This CDR3 has 16 residues. The V gene lost 3 bases and the J gene lost 2 bases, with 14 bases spanning the gap. This chain's CDR3 is CASSFTGVAGNQPQHF. Written as DNA, the CDR3 is TGTGCCAGCAGTTTTACGGGGGTGGCGGGCAATCAGCCCCAGCATTTT.

The chain couples TRBV27 to TRBJ2-5; perhaps TRBD1 as D (6 bases). CDR3 length equals 13 residues. V lost 3 bases and J 6 bases, leaving 11 bases between the germline ends. Per germline, CDR1 MNHEY and CDR2 SMNVEV (reference sequence). Here the CDR3 DNA reads TGTGCCAGCAGTTTCAGGGGTGTGCAGACCCAGTACTTC. Its translation is CASSFRGVQTQYF.

V usage is TRBV27 and J usage is TRBJ2-7, with a tentative D call TRBD2 (6 bases). Germline lookup yields CDR1 MNHEY and CDR2 SMNVEV (reference sequence). V was cut by 5 bases and J by 0 bases, with 8 bases left in between. The CDR3 length is 13 residues. The CDR3 region is CASSPGGSYEQYF. Written as DNA, the CDR3 is TGTGCCAGCAGTCCCGGGGGCTCCTACGAGCAGTACTTC.

The CDR3 sequence is CSAGLAGGRSNEQFF. The CDR3 DNA sequence: TGCAGCGCTGGACTAGCGGGAGGGCGATCCAATGAGCAGTTCTTC. V is TRBV29-1 and J is TRBJ2-1; 15 nucleotides match TRBD2. After removal of 7 bases from V and 6 bases from J, the junction contained 7 bases not matched to a gene. The CDR3 has 15 amino acids. Germline V gene sequence: CDR1 SQVTM, CDR2 ANQGSEA.

CDR3: CASSRTGTVPYEQYF. The CDR3 region has the DNA TGTGCCAGTAGTAGAACCGGGACAGTTCCCTACGAGCAGTACTTC. The chain recombines TRBV19 with TRBJ2-7, with 7 bases identical to TRBD1. The CDR3 length is 15 residues. The germline CDR1 and CDR2 sequences are LNHDA and SQIVND (reference sequence). With V trimmed by 4 bases and J by 2 bases, 8 bases remained unmatched.

This chain links TRBV12-3 or TRBV12-4 with TRBJ2-7; D is unresolved. V dropped 3 bases and J dropped 3 bases, with 9 bases sitting between them. The CDR3 is 13 residues long. The CDR3 protein is CASSLGTDYEQYF. For the CDR3, the DNA is TGTGCCAGCAGTTTGGGCACAGACTACGAGCAGTACTTC.

The chain is built from TRBV5-6 and TRBJ1-1; D gene uncertain. Trimming took 3 bases from V and 6 from J, leaving 12 bases between them. Germline V gene lookup returns CDR1 SGHDT and CDR2 YYEEEE. The CDR3 extends over 13 amino acids. This CDR3 reads CASSSRRSSEAFF. The CDR3 DNA sequence: TGTGCCAGCAGCTCACGGAGAAGCTCTGAAGCTTTCTTT.

This chain joins TRBV5-1 and TRBJ2-1, with 8 bases identical to TRBD2. The junction had 10 bases not matched to a gene; V was cut back by 4 bases and J by 7 bases. CDR3 length equals 15 residues. Germline V gene data show CDR1 as SGHRS and CDR2 as YFSETQ. The CDR3 loop reads CASSGGGLGGNEQFF. CDR3 coding DNA: TGCGCCAGCAGCGGCGGGGGGCTGGGTGGAAATGAGCAGTTCTTC. Full variable domain (outside the CDR3, taken from reference TRBV5-1 and TRBJ2-1): KAGVTQTPRYLIKTRGQQVTLSCSPISGHRSVSWYQQTPGQGLQFLFEYFSETQRNKGNFPGRFSGRQFSNSRSEMNVSTLELGDSALYLCASSGGGLGGNEQFFGPGTRLTVL.